A selection of T cell receptor beta chains follows, all from one sample in a study of blood T cell repertoires in COVID-19. Libraries were prepared by immunoSEQ multiplex PCR; TCRdb keeps only in-frame clonotypes and omits some of them. The data hold 200,000 to 250,000 clones, with roughly 90% observed a single time. The sequenced sample was PBMCs or T cells enriched from blood (not recorded which). The receptors stem from a woman aged 30 to 39 with acute COVID-19. The CDR3 runs from the conserved cysteine through the conserved F or W. The D gene is left open where the match is weak. Clone size is stated in some rows and not others, as once, few, many or a class when expanded.

cdr3_nt	cdr3_aa	d_call	clone_size	j_call	v_call
TGTGCCTGGAGTGGAGGGGGCATCCACGAGCAGTACTTC	CAWSGGGIHEQYF	TRBD1	NA	TRBJ2-7	TRBV30
TGCGCCAGCAGTAAGGGAGACAGGGGGCCAGTTCGTGACGGGGAGCTGTTTTTT	CASSKGDRGPVRDGELFF	TRBD1	NA	TRBJ2-2	TRBV10-1
TGTGCCACCAGCAGAGATAAACTAGCCCCAAAGACCCAGTACTTC	CATSRDKLAPKTQYF	NA	NA	TRBJ2-5	TRBV15
TGTGCCAGCAGCCCCGGACAGGTCAGCTCTGGAAACACCATATATTTT	CASSPGQVSSGNTIYF	TRBD1	NA	TRBJ1-3	TRBV9
TGTGCCAGCAGTTTTACCGCGGCGGGGGAGCTGTTTTTT	CASSFTAAGELFF	NA	NA	TRBJ2-2	TRBV28
TGTGCCAGCAGCGACCCCCGGGACAGGGCTTCCTATGGCTACACCTTC	CASSDPRDRASYGYTF	TRBD1	NA	TRBJ1-2	TRBV11-2
TGTGCTAGTGGTTTGTTGAGAGCCGATACGCAGTATTTT	CASGLLRADTQYF	NA	NA	TRBJ2-3	TRBV12-5
TGTGCCAGCAGCCTCTCGGGCTACGAGCAGTACTTC	CASSLSGYEQYF	NA	NA	TRBJ2-7	TRBV11-2
TGTGCCAGCAGTGACTTTATGGGGGGGAAGCAGTTCTTC	CASSDFMGGKQFF	TRBD2	few	TRBJ2-1	TRBV12-3/TRBV12-4
TGTGCCAGCAGCCGCGGGACAGGGGACGGCGATTCACCCCTCCACTTT	CASSRGTGDGDSPLHF	TRBD1	NA	TRBJ1-6	TRBV5-6
TGTGCTAGCAGCAAGGGACAGGGGGCCCAAGAGACCCAGTACTTC	CASSKGQGAQETQYF	TRBD1	NA	TRBJ2-5	TRBV7-7
TGTGCCAGCAGCTTAGATATTGAGAACTATGGCTACACCTTC	CASSLDIENYGYTF	NA	NA	TRBJ1-2	TRBV7-2
TGTGCCAGCAGCACGGACAGGGGAAGGGGCTACACCTTC	CASSTDRGRGYTF	TRBD1	NA	TRBJ1-2	TRBV7-9
TGTGCCAGCAGCCAAAATATGGGGCGTAACACCGGGGAGCTGTTTTTT	CASSQNMGRNTGELFF	NA	NA	TRBJ2-2	TRBV3-1/TRBV3-2
TGTGCCAGCACTCGGACAGGGTTTGACGAGCAGTACTTC	CASTRTGFDEQYF	TRBD1	NA	TRBJ2-7	TRBV6-5
TGTGCCAGCAGTCACCCTAGGAGGGGTTGGACAGATACGCAGTATTTT	CASSHPRRGWTDTQYF	NA	NA	TRBJ2-3	TRBV6-2/TRBV6-3
TGTGCCAGCACGGAGGGGCTGGGCTATGGCTACACCTTC	CASTEGLGYGYTF	NA	NA	TRBJ1-2	TRBV6-5
TGTGCCATCCAAGGGGGCTTCGGAAACACCATATATTTT	CAIQGGFGNTIYF	TRBD1	few	TRBJ1-3	TRBV10-3
TGCGCCAGCAGTGAGCCGGGACAGGGGGCTGGCTACACCTTC	CASSEPGQGAGYTF	TRBD1	NA	TRBJ1-2	TRBV10-2
TGTGCCATCCGGGGGGCAGCTCTTTATGGCTACACCTTC	CAIRGAALYGYTF	NA	once	TRBJ1-2	TRBV10-3
TGTGCCAGTAGTTGGGACAGTGAGCACCAAGAGACCCAGTACTTC	CASSWDSEHQETQYF	TRBD1	NA	TRBJ2-5	TRBV19
TGTGCCAGCAGTAAGCGGGACGGGACTCATCCCCACCCGAACACTGAAGCTTTCTTT	CASSKRDGTHPHPNTEAFF	NA	NA	TRBJ1-1	TRBV7-9
TGTGCCAGCAGGGGGGGGCACAGGGGGCCCGCTGAAGCTTTCTTT	CASRGGHRGPAEAFF	TRBD1	NA	TRBJ1-1	TRBV2
TGTGCCAGCAGCCCCGCGGCGGGGGGACAGCGTAATGAAAAACTGTTTTTT	CASSPAAGGQRNEKLFF	TRBD1	NA	TRBJ1-4	TRBV7-9
TGCGCCAGCAGTAGAGCGGGGGACACCGGGGAGCTGTTTTTT	CASSRAGDTGELFF	TRBD2	NA	TRBJ2-2	TRBV10-1
TGTGCCTGGAGTCACGGACAGGAGATTTACGAGCAGTACTTC	CAWSHGQEIYEQYF	TRBD1	NA	TRBJ2-7	TRBV30
TGTGCCAGCAGCTTGGACAGAACCACAGATACGCAGTATTTT	CASSLDRTTDTQYF	NA	once	TRBJ2-3	TRBV5-4
TGTGCCAGCAGCCGGGATGCGGGAGGCTACACCTTC	CASSRDAGGYTF	NA	NA	TRBJ1-2	TRBV7-9
TGTGCCAGCAGAAACAGGGGATCGGATAATAAACCCCTCCACTTT	CASRNRGSDNKPLHF	TRBD1	once	TRBJ1-6	TRBV3-1/TRBV3-2
TGCGCCGCTAAACATGGCTACACCTTC	CAAKHGYTF	NA	NA	TRBJ1-2	TRBV10-1
TGTGCCAGCAGCCAAGGAGGGGAGGTCCTTCCGATCAACACTGAAGCTTTCTTT	CASSQGGEVLPINTEAFF	NA	NA	TRBJ1-1	TRBV5-6
TGCGCCAGCAGTAAAGAACAGGGATGGGTTGGGATGAACACTGAAGCTTTCTTT	CASSKEQGWVGMNTEAFF	NA	NA	TRBJ1-1	TRBV5-1
TGTGCCAGCAGTGAAGACGCCCGGGGAGGCACAGATACGCAGTATTTT	CASSEDARGGTDTQYF	NA	once	TRBJ2-3	TRBV2
TGTGCCAGCAGCTTGCAGGGAGGCTATAATTCACCCCTCCACTTT	CASSLQGGYNSPLHF	NA	NA	TRBJ1-6	TRBV5-4
TGTGCCATCAGTGGGGACAGGGTGGTATCTGGCTACACCTTC	CAISGDRVVSGYTF	TRBD1	NA	TRBJ1-2	TRBV10-3
TGTGCCAGCAGCTTGGCGATAGCGGGGGGAAACACCGGGGAGCTGTTTTTT	CASSLAIAGGNTGELFF	TRBD2	NA	TRBJ2-2	TRBV5-5
TGCGCCAGCAGTCCCGGGACATCTGGTTCACCCCTCCACTTT	CASSPGTSGSPLHF	NA	NA	TRBJ1-6	TRBV10-2
TGCGCCAGCAGTGATCTAAAGGACAGGGGCTATGGCTACACCTTC	CASSDLKDRGYGYTF	TRBD1	few	TRBJ1-2	TRBV10-2
TGTGCCAGCAGCCCTAGGCAGGGGAGCTTAGGAAACACCATATATTTT	CASSPRQGSLGNTIYF	NA	NA	TRBJ1-3	TRBV11-2
TGTGCCAGTAGTAACAACAGGGGACTCAGCAATCAGCCCCAGCATTTT	CASSNNRGLSNQPQHF	TRBD1	NA	TRBJ1-5	TRBV19
TGTGCCAGCTCACCATCTGACAGGCAGGCATTGGGGGCTTTCTTT	CASSPSDRQALGAFF	NA	once	TRBJ1-1	TRBV18
TGTGCCAGCAGCCAAGCCCGCTCGTCGGGGAACTCCTATGGCTACACCTTC	CASSQARSSGNSYGYTF	NA	NA	TRBJ1-2	TRBV3-1/TRBV3-2
TGTGCCAGCAGCTTATGGGTAGAGGATGGCTACACCTTC	CASSLWVEDGYTF	NA	NA	TRBJ1-2	TRBV7-2
TGTGCCAGTAGCCAGGGGTTCCGCACTGAAGCTTTCTTT	CASSQGFRTEAFF	NA	NA	TRBJ1-1	TRBV19
TGTGCCAGCAGTGAACACTTGACAGGGGTTGGAAACACCATATATTTT	CASSEHLTGVGNTIYF	TRBD1	NA	TRBJ1-3	TRBV25-1
TGTGCCAGCAGCCCAGGTCAAAAACTGTTTTTT	CASSPGQKLFF	NA	NA	TRBJ1-4	TRBV27
TGCGCCAGCAGCCAATGGACAGGGGGCGATTCACCCCTCCACTTT	CASSQWTGGDSPLHF	TRBD1	NA	TRBJ1-6	TRBV4-1
TGTGCCAGCAGCTTAAATGTAGCGGGGGGGTATGAGCAGTTCTTC	CASSLNVAGGYEQFF	TRBD2	NA	TRBJ2-1	TRBV11-2
TGTGCCAGCAGCCCGACTAGGAACTACGAGCAGTACTTC	CASSPTRNYEQYF	NA	NA	TRBJ2-7	TRBV27
TGCGCCAGCAGCATGGACGGCAGGATGAACACTGAAGCTTTCTTT	CASSMDGRMNTEAFF	NA	NA	TRBJ1-1	TRBV5-1
TGTGCCAGCAGCGCGAGTGGGGCACCCTACAATGAGCAGTTCTTC	CASSASGAPYNEQFF	NA	NA	TRBJ2-1	TRBV9
TGTGCCAGCAGTTCCCCCAGGGGGCGAGCTGGCTACACCTTC	CASSSPRGRAGYTF	TRBD1	NA	TRBJ1-2	TRBV6-5
TGCGCCAGCAGCCACCTTGGAGGAGAGACTGAAGCTTTCTTT	CASSHLGGETEAFF	NA	NA	TRBJ1-1	TRBV4-3
TGTGCCACCAGCAGACACAGGGAGAACTCTAGCAATCAGCCCCAGCATTTT	CATSRHRENSSNQPQHF	NA	NA	TRBJ1-5	TRBV24-1